The 14 T cell receptor beta chains below were found in one sample sequenced in a study of T cell changes during pregnancy in multiple sclerosis. Libraries were prepared by immunoSEQ multiplex PCR; TCRdb keeps only in-frame clonotypes and omits some of them. The table lists 90,000 to 120,000 clones, just under 95% of them singletons, with around 0.8% in the top ten. Sample: peripheral blood, taken in the third trimester of pregnancy. These receptors were obtained from a female donor in good health, enrolled as a control in a pregnancy study.

V and J are TRBV9 and TRBJ1-6; 7 bases match TRBD1. The CDR3 runs 15 residues. V was pared by 0 bases and J by 7 bases, with 4 bases of the junction left unmatched. Germline CDR1 SGDLS, CDR2 YYNGEE. CDR3 DNA sequence: TGTGCCAGCAGCGTAGGCCCGGGACAGAATTCACCCCTCCACTTT. Protein product: CASSVGPGQNSPLHF.

V and J are TRBV13 and TRBJ2-5; 10 bases line up with TRBD2. Trimming took 7 bases from V and 5 from J; bases not matched to a gene: 7. This CDR3 comprises 14 residues. CDR1 is PRHDT, CDR2 FYEKMQ, per germline (reference sequence). The CDR3: CASKERGGMETQYF. CDR3 sequence (DNA): TGTGCCAGCAAGGAGCGGGGGGGAATGGAGACCCAGTACTTC.

V gene TRBV4-1 combines with J gene TRBJ1-2; tentative D call: TRBD1 (5 bases). This CDR3 is built from 15 residues. Germline values: CDR1 MGHRA, CDR2 YSYEKL. Deletions cut 0 bases from V and 4 bases from J, with 12 bases between. CDR3 coding DNA: TGCGCCAGCAGCCAAGAGACAGAAACCTTCTATGGCTACACCTTC. This codes for CASSQETETFYGYTF.

This clone showed up just once. Other DNA sequences from this sample encode an identical CDR3 as well. The chain carries TRBV27 and TRBJ2-3; D perhaps matches TRBD2 (5 bases). The CDR3 covers 11 residues. Germline assignment: CDR1 MNHEY and CDR2 SMNVEV (reference sequence). Trimming took off 6 bases at V and 6 bases at J, with 7 bases between the two ends. The CDR3 bases are TGTGCCAGCAGCCGAGGGGATACGCAGTATTTT. Residues: CASSRGDTQYF.

J is TRBJ1-2 and V is TRBV27, with D perhaps matching TRBD1 (5 bases). CDR3 length: 12 amino acids. CDR1 is MNHEY, CDR2 SMNVEV, per germline (reference sequence). Trimming shortened V by 5 bases and J by 8 bases, and 12 bases separated the two germline ends. The CDR3 nucleotides read TGTGCCAGCAGTACTCAGGGTTGGGGCTACACCTTC. This codes for CASSTQGWGYTF.

This chain connects TRBV7-9 to TRBJ1-1; a possible D gene is TRBD1 (5 bases). Germline V gives CDR1 SEHNR, CDR2 FQNEAQ (reference sequence). The ends were cut back, 0 bases at V and 10 bases at J, with 15 bases in the middle. The CDR3 totals 14 residues. CDR3 nucleotides: TGTGCCAGCAGCTTAGCGCGGGGGGGGGAAGTAGCTTTCTTT. It is translated as CASSLARGGEVAFF. The full variable domain, rest sourced from reference TRBV7-9 and TRBJ1-1, is DTGVSQNPRHKITKRGQNVTFRCDPISEHNRLYWYRQTLGQGPEFLTYFQNEAQLEKSRLLSDRFSAERPKGSFSTLEIQRTEQGDSAMYLCASSLARGGEVAFFGQGTRLTVV.

The chain has TRBV15 and TRBJ2-3; TRBD2 matches at 8 bases. The CDR3 length is 14 residues. Germline loops: CDR1 LNHNV, CDR2 YYDKDF (reference sequence). Trimming cost V 7 bases and J 4 bases; bases outside gene matches: 7. The DNA for the CDR3 is TGTGCCACCAAGAAAACGGGGGGGTCAGATACGCAGTATTTT. This codes for CATKKTGGSDTQYF.

The chain employs TRBV19 and TRBJ2-3; 12 bases line up with TRBD1. Germline V gives CDR1 LNHDA, CDR2 SQIVND (reference sequence). V lost 7 bases to trimming and J lost 4 bases; unmatched junction nucleotides: 3. The CDR3 contains 14 residues. CDR3 in DNA: TGTGCCAGTAAAGGGACAGGGGGCGCAGATACGCAGTATTTT. It encodes CASKGTGGADTQYF.

The genes are TRBV5-1 and TRBJ1-2; the D is unclear. Trimming left V 2 bases short and J 6 bases short, with 11 bases between. Germline V gene data show CDR1 as SGHRS and CDR2 as YFSETQ. The CDR3 loop spans 13 amino acids. CDR3 in DNA: TGCGCCAGCAGCTTACTACCCGAGGATGGCTACACCTTC. Its protein product is CASSLLPEDGYTF. The full variable domain, in which reference TRBV5-1 and TRBJ1-2 provide the parts outside the CDR3, is KAGVTQTPRYLIKTRGQQVTLSCSPISGHRSVSWYQQTPGQGLQFLFEYFSETQRNKGNFPGRFSGRQFSNSRSEMNVSTLELGDSALYLCASSLLPEDGYTFGSGTRLTVV.

Note on this clone: The same CDR3 arises from other DNA sequences in this sample as well. V is TRBV9 and J is TRBJ1-5; D is uncertain. The CDR3 length is 14 residues. Per germline, CDR1 SGDLS and CDR2 YYNGEE. V was cut by 0 bases and J by 2 bases, with 6 bases left in between. CDR3 sequence: CASSVGGGNQPQHF. The CDR3 bases are TGTGCCAGCAGCGTAGGCGGGGGCAATCAGCCCCAGCATTTT.

The chain joins TRBV4-1 to TRBJ2-7, with D possibly being TRBD1 (6 bases). Trimming pared 1 base from V and 4 bases from J, leaving 14 bases between. Germline CDR1 is MGHRA and CDR2 is YSYEKL. This CDR3 comprises 15 residues. This CDR3 reads CASSQVTGQTYEQYF. DNA of the CDR3: TGCGCCAGCAGCCAAGTGACAGGTCAGACTTACGAGCAGTACTTC.

The V gene is TRBV5-6, the J gene TRBJ1-1; a possible D gene is TRBD1 (6 bases). V lost 1 base and J lost 6, with 25 bases in between. Germline-derived CDR1 and CDR2 are SGHDT and YYEEEE. The CDR3 is 18 residues long. The CDR3 reads CASSLFGLGQKFDAEAFF. CDR3 nucleotide sequence: TGTGCCAGCAGCTTGTTCGGGTTAGGACAGAAGTTTGACGCTGAAGCTTTCTTT.

This clone was seen only once. The rearrangement joins TRBV25-1 to TRBJ1-2; 7 positions agree with TRBD1. Germline V gives CDR1 MGHDK, CDR2 SYGVNS. V lost 0 bases to trimming and J lost 14 bases; unmatched junction nucleotides: 9. This CDR3 comprises 13 residues. CDR3 sequence reads: CASSEYRGTDQTF. The CDR3 DNA sequence: TGTGCCAGCAGTGAATATAGAGGGACAGATCAAACCTTC.

This rearrangement joins TRBV7-8 to TRBJ1-2; 10 bases line up with TRBD1. Trimming cost V 4 bases and J 8 bases; bases outside gene matches: 7. Germline V gene data show CDR1 as SGHVS and CDR2 as FQNEAQ. CDR3 length equals 14 residues. The CDR3 is CASSWGQGLRGYTF. The DNA of the CDR3 is TGTGCCAGCAGCTGGGGACAGGGGTTGCGAGGCTACACCTTC.